This TCR beta chain was sequenced in a study of blood T cell repertoires in COVID-19 (TCRdb year 2020). With regard to the full study: The collaborator samples originated in the United States, Italy and Spain and spanned the acute and convalescent phases of COVID-19. The prospective study material was composed of cDNA or gDNA derived from T cells, B-cell-depleted T cells, or PBMCs. Deeply sampled blood TCRbeta repertoires from subjects exposed to, actively infected with, or recovered from COVID-19 were included in the dataset. A freely available public database, intended as a resource for researchers studying the immune response to SARS-CoV-2, is where the repertoires were released. The samples were drawn from the first 160 participants of the ongoing ImmuneRACE study and from 1,254 subjects provided by 6 global collaborators. The sample metadata nearly always contained a de-identified subject ID, COVID-19 status, age in years and sex. HLA class I and class II types, where available, came from metadata supplied by the sample provider rather than from assay-based typing.

The collaborating institutions used their own protocols to collect whole blood in K2EDTA tubes. For TCRbeta analysis, collaborators shipped samples in one of three forms: frozen whole blood, isolated PBMCs, or DNA extracted from either of those sample types. Results the study describes overall, beyond this receptor: Clinical and demographic metadata were provided uncurated, with the amount varying by source and participant.

TCRbeta CDR3 regions were amplified from genomic DNA using the immunoSEQ Assay, a bias-controlled multiplex PCR. From the authors' description of their analysis: Within the assay, amplification of reference gene primers was used to estimate how many nucleated cells each sample contained. To quantify the absolute abundance of each unique TCRbeta CDR3 rearrangement, sequence reads were collapsed and filtered. Productive Simpson clonality was computed per sample as the square root of Simpson's diversity index over productive rearrangements. What TCRdb holds here is the immuneACCESS table cut down to in-frame rearrangements. Part of the clones is not present; checked against another copy, under half of the missing clones reflect an unresolved V gene, and the others are unexplained. The D gene and trimming were derived from the DNA, and the V and J assignments and clone size from that table. Across this sample there are approximately 41,000 clones, with about 85% seen only once. 9.6% of the sample lies in the top ten.

CDR1 SGHTA and CDR2 FQGNSA are derived from the germline V gene. Taken from cysteine to phenylalanine, the CDR3 has 13 residues. Only the CDR3 portion is preserved as DNA: 39 bases, with reading frame beginning at the first base. Trimming at the junction amounts to 5 bases on V and 2 bases on J, and the germline ends lie 10 bases apart. A note on this clone: Its antigen is not yet known. No per-base quality is available; no much larger clone lies one base away.

Recombination linked TRBV7-2 to TRBJ2-7, with the D gene too uncertain to name. Material: peripheral blood. This sequence was found in an elderly woman with active COVID-19. The CDR3 in this case is CASSTRGAYEQYF. The base sequence is TGTGCCAGCAGCACCCGTGGAGCCTACGAGCAGTACTTC.